The T cell receptor (beta chain) described here comes from a study of CD8 T cells in Susac syndrome. Points from the study as a whole: The study conceded that its TCR sequencing and HLA analysis involved relatively few individuals.

As regards this clonotype: The antigen is unknown.

An input of about 0.5 to 1 ug of RNA was subjected to reverse transcription using random hexamers. The TCR beta CDR3 was amplified by immunoSEQ multiplex PCR across 54 Vbeta, 13 Jbeta. Using its own MiXCR run on the immunoSEQ multiplex PCR reads, TCRdb lists one record per CDR3 protein. Of about 200,000 distinct CDR3 sequences listed, approximately 90% are singletons. CD8+ and CD4+ T cells from blood underwent TCR beta sequencing. Purification of the CD8+ and CD4+ T cells relied on negative isolation, and TEMRA cells underwent FACS enrichment. Germline V gene sequence: CDR1 LGHNA, CDR2 YNFKEQ. V shed 5 bases and J 6 bases; nucleotides not matched to a gene: 11. This CDR3 spans 16 amino acids.

Sequenced input: CD8+ T cells from PBMCs. The sequence was obtained from a human donor with multiple sclerosis. The V call is TRBV4-2, the J call TRBJ2-1; 9 bases map to TRBD2. The CDR3 reads CASSWGVAGVFNEQFF. The DNA of the CDR3 is TGTGCCAGCAGCTGGGGGGTAGCGGGAGTATTCAATGAGCAGTTCTTC.